These 5 T cell receptor beta chains were sequenced from one sample in a study of blood T cell repertoires in COVID-19. TCRdb's table, derived via immunoSEQ multiplex PCR, lists solely in-frame clones and lacks some. This sample carries about 53,000 clones, roughly four fifths of them seen once, and the ten largest clones take more than 2.5%. Sequencing was done on a sample of peripheral blood. These receptors all come from a woman aged 60-75 years with acute or convalescent COVID-19.

A single count supports this clone. The chain has TRBV3-1 (or the pseudogene TRBV3-2) and TRBJ2-2, with 7 bases matching TRBD1. J lost 7 bases, V lost 3 bases, and 2 bases had no gene match. The CDR3 consists of 13 residues. CDR1 LGHDT and CDR2 YNNKEL come from the germline V gene (reference sequence). The CDR3 spells CASSQYRGGELFF. CDR3 coding DNA: TGTGCCAGCAGCCAGTACAGGGGCGGGGAGCTGTTTTTT.

The chain has TRBV9 and TRBJ2-2; tentatively, D is TRBD1 (5 bases). This CDR3 comprises 13 residues. The germline V and J ends were trimmed by 4 bases and 7 bases, with 11 bases remaining between them. Germline assignment: CDR1 SGDLS and CDR2 YYNGEE. The CDR3 DNA reads TGTGCCAGCAGCCTTAGAAGGGGCGGGGAGCTGTTTTTT. The encoded protein is CASSLRRGGELFF. Filled out from reference TRBV9 and TRBJ2-2, the complete variable domain reads DSGVTQTPKHLITATGQRVTLRCSPRSGDLSVYWYQQSLDQGLQFLIQYYNGEERAKGNILERFSAQQFPDLHSELNLSSLELGDSALYFCASSLRRGGELFFGEGSRLTVL.

The chain carries TRBV19 and TRBJ1-6; D may be TRBD1 (6 bases). This CDR3 is built from 16 residues. V dropped 6 bases and J dropped 2 bases, with 14 bases sitting between them. Germline V lookup: CDR1 LNHDA, CDR2 SQIVND (reference sequence). The CDR3 protein is CASRSAGVAYNSPLHF. CDR3 nucleotides: TGTGCCAGTAGGTCTGCAGGGGTGGCCTATAATTCACCCCTCCACTTT.

This clone was counted between two and nine times. The chain uses TRBV6-5 and TRBJ1-1, with D possibly TRBD1 on 6 matching bases. CDR1 and CDR2 from the germline V gene are MNHEY and SVGAGI. The length of the CDR3 is 16 residues. Trimming left V 0 bases short and J 2 bases short, with 13 bases between. CDR3 amino acids: CASSYSRGHLNTEAFF. The DNA for the CDR3 is TGTGCCAGCAGTTACTCAAGGGGACACTTAAACACTGAAGCTTTCTTT.

The chain recombines TRBV6-5 with TRBJ2-1; 9 bases line up with TRBD2. The CDR3 contains 14 residues. The junction had 10 bases not matched to a gene; V was cut back by 8 bases and J by 8 bases. CDR1 and CDR2 (germline): MNHEY, SVGAGI. The chain's CDR3 is CASQPSGGWDEQFF. The CDR3 DNA sequence: TGTGCCAGCCAACCCAGCGGGGGGTGGGATGAGCAGTTCTTC.